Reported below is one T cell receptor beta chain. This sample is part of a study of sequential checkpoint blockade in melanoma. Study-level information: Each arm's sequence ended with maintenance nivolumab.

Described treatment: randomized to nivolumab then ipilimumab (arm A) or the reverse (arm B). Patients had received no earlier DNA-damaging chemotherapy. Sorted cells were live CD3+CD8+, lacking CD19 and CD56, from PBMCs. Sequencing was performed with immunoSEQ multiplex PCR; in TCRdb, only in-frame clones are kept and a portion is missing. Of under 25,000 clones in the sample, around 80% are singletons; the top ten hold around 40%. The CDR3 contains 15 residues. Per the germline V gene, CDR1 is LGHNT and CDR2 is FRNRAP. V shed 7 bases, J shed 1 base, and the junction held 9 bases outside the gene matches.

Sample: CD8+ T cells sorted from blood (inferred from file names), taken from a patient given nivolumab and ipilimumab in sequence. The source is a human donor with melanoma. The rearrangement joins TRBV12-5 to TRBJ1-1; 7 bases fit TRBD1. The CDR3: CASALTGLGNTEAFF. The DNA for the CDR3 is TGTGCTAGTGCCCTGACAGGGTTGGGGAACACTGAAGCTTTCTTT.